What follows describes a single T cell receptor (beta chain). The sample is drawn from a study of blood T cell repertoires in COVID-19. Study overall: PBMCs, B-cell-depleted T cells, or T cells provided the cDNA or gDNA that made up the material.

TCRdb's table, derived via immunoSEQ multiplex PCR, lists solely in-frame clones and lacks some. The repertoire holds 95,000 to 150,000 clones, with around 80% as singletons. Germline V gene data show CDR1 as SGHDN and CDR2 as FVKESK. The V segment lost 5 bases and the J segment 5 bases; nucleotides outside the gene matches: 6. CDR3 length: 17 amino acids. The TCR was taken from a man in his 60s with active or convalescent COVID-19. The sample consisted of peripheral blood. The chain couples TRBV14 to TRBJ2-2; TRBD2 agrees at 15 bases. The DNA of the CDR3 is TGTGCCAGCAGCATACCGGGACTAGCGGGAGGTACCGGGGAGCTGTTTTTT. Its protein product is CASSIPGLAGGTGELFF.